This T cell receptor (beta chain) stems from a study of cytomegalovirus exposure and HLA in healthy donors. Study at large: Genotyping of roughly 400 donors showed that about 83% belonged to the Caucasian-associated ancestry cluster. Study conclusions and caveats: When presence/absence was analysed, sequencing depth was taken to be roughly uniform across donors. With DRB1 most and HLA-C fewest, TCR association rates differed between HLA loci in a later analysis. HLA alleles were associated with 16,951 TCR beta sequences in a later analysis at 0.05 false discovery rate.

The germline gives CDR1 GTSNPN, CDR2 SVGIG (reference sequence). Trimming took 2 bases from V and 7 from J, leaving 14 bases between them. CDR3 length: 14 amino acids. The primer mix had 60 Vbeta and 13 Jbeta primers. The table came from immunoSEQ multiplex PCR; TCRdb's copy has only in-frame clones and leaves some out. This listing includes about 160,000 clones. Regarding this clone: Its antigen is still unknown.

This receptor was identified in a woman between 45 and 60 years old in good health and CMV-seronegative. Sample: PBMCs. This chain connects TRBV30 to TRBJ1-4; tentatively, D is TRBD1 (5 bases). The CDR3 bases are TGTGCCTGGAGTCACGGGGCGCGGGGTGAAAAACTGTTTTTT. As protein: CAWSHGARGEKLFF. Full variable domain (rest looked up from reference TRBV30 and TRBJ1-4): SQTIHQWPATLVQPVGSPLSLECTVEGTSNPNLYWYRQAAGRGLQLLFYSVGIGQISSEVPQNLSASRPQDRQFILSSKKLLLSDSGFYLCAWSHGARGEKLFFGSGTQLSVL.